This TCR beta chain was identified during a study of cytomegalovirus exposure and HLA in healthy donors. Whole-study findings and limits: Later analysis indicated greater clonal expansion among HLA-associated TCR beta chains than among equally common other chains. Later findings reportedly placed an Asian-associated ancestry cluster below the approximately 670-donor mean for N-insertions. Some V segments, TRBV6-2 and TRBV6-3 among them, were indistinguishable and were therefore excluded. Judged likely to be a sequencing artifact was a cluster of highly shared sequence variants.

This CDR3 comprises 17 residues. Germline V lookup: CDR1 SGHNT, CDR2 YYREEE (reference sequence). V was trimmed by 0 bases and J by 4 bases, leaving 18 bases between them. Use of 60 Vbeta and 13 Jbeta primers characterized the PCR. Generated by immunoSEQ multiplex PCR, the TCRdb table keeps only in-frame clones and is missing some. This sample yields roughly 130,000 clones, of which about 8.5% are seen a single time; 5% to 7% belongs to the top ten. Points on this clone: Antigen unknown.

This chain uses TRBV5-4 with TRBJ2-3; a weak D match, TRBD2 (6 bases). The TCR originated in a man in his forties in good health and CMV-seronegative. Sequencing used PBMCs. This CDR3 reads CASSLGGRGLLADTQYF. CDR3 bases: TGTGCCAGCAGCTTGGGTGGTCGGGGACTTCTCGCAGATACGCAGTATTTT.